This T cell receptor (beta chain) appears in the sequencing data of a study of shared clonotypes between healthy human individuals. Study information: A donor's plate count was three for CD4 naive and three for CD4 memory; CD8 naive had two and CD8 memory one.

TCRdb's table, derived via immunoSEQ multiplex PCR, lists solely in-frame clones and lacks some. Of over 850,000 clones listed, 78% were seen once; the top ten hold 0.4% to 0.55%. Germline-derived CDR1 and CDR2 are LGHNA and YNFKEQ. The CDR3 has 14 residues. V lost 2 bases and J 2 bases, leaving 8 bases between the germline ends. The table lists this clone with a few counts. Sequencing used memory CD4+ T cells from PBMCs. Indicated subset: CD45RA-negative fraction. V and J are TRBV4-2 and TRBJ2-3; a possible D gene is TRBD2 (5 bases). This sequence was found in a man aged 18 to 29 in good health. Some clones in this sample may be carry-over from other donors' samples. CDR3 coding DNA: TGTGCCAGCAGCCAAACGGGATCCACAGATACGCAGTATTTT. Its protein product is CASSQTGSTDTQYF.